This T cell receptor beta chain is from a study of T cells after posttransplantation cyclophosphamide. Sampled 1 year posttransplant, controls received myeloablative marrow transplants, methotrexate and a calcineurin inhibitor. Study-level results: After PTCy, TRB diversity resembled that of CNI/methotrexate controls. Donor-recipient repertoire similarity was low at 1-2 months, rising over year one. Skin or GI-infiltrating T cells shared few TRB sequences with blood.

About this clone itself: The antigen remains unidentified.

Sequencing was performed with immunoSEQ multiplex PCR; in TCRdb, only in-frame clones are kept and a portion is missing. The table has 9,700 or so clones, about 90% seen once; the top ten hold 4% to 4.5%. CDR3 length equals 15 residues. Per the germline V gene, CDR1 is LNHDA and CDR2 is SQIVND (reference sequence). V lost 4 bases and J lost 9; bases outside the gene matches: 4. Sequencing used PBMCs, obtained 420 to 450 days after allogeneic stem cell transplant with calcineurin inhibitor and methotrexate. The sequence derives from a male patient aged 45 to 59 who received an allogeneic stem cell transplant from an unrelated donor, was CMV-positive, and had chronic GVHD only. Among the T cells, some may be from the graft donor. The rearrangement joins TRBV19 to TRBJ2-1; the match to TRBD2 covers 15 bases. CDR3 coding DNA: TGTGCCAGTAGTACACCGGGACTAGCGGGAGGTGAGCAGTTCTTC. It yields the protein CASSTPGLAGGEQFF. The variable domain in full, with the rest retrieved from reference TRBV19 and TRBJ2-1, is DGGITQSPKYLFRKEGQNVTLSCEQNLNHDAMYWYRQDPGQGLRLIYYSQIVNDFQKGDIAEGYSVSREKKESFPLTVTSAQKNPTAFYLCASSTPGLAGGEQFFGPGTRLTVL.